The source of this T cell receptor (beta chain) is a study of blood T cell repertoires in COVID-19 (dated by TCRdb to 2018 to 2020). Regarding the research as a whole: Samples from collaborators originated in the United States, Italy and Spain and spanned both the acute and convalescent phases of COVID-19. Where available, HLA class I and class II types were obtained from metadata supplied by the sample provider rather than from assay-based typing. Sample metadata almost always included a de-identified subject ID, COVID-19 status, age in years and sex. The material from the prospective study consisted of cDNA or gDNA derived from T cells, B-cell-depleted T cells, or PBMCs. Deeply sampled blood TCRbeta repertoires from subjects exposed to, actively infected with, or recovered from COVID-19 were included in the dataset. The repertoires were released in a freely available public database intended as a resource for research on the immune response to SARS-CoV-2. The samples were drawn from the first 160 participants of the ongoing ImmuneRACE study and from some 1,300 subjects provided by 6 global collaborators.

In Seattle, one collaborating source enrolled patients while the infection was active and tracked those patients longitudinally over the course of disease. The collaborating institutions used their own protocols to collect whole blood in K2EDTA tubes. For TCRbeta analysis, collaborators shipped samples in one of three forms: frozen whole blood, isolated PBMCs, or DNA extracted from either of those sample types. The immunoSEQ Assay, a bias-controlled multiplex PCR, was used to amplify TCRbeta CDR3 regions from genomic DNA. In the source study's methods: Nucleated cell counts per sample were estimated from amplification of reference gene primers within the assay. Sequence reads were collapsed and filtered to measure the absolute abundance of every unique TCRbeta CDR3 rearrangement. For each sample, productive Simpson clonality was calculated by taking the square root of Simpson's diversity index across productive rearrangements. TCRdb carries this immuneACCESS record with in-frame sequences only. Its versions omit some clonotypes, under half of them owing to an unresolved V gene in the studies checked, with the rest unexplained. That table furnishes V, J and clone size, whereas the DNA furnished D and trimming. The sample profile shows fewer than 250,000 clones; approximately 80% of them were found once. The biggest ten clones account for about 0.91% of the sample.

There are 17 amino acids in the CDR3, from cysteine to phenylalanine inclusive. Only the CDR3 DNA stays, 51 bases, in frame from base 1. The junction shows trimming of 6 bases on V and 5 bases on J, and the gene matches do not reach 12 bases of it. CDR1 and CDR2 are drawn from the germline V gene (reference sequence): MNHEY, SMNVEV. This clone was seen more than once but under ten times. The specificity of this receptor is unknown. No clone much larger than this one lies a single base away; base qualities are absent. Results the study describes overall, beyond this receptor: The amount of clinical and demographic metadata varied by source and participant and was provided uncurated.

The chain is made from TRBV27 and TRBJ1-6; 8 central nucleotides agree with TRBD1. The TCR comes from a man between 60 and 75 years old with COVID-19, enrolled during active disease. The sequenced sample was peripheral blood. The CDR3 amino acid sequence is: CASRKTAGQGNNSPLHF. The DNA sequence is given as TGTGCCAGCAGAAAGACGGCCGGACAGGGCAATAATTCACCCCTCCACTTT.